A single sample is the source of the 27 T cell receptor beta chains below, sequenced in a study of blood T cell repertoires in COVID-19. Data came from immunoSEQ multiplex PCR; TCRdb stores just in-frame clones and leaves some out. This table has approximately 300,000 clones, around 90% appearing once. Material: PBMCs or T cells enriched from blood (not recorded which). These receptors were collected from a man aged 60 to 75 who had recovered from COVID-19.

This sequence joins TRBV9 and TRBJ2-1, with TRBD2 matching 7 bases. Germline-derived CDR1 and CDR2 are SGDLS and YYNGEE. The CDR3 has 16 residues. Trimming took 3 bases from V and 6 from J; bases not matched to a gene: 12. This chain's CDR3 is CASSALGLEGTNEQFF. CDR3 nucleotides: TGTGCCAGCAGCGCCCTCGGACTAGAGGGTACCAATGAGCAGTTCTTC.

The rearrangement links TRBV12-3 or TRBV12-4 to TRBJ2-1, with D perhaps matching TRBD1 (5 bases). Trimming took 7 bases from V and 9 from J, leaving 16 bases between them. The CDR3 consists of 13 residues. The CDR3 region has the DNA TGTGCCAGCACCCTCAGGGAAACTACTGAGCAGTTCTTC. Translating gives CASTLRETTEQFF.

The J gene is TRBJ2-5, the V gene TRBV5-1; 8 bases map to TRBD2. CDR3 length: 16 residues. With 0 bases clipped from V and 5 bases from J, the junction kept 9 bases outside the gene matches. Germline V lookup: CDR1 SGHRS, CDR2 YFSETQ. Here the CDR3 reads CASSLERTSYVETQYF. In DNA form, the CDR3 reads TGCGCCAGCAGCTTGGAAAGGACTAGCTATGTGGAGACCCAGTACTTC.

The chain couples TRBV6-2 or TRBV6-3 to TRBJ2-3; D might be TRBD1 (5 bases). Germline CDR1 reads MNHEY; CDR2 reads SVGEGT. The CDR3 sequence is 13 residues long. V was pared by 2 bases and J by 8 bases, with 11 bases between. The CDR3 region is CASSYPGSGTQYF. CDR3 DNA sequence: TGTGCCAGCAGTTACCCAGGGTCGGGTACGCAGTATTTT.

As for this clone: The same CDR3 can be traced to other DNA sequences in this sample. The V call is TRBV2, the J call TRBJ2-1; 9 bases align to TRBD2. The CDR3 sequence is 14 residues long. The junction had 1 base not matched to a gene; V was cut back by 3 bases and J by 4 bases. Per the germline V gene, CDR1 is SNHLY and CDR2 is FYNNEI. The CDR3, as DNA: TGTGCCAGCAGTGAGCTAGCGGGATACAATGAGCAGTTCTTC. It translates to CASSELAGYNEQFF. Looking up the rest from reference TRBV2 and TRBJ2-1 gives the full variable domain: EPEVTQTPSHQVTQMGQEVILRCVPISNHLYFYWYRQILGQKVEFLVSFYNNEISEKSEIFDDQFSVERPDGSNFTLKIRSTKLEDSAMYFCASSELAGYNEQFFGPGTRLTVL.

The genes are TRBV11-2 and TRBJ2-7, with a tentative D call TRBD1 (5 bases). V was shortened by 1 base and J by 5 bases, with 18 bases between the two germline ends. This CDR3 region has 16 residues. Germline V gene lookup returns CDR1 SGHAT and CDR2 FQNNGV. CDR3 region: CASSLALKTQAHEQYF. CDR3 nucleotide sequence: TGTGCCAGCAGCTTAGCCCTAAAAACACAGGCCCACGAGCAGTACTTC.

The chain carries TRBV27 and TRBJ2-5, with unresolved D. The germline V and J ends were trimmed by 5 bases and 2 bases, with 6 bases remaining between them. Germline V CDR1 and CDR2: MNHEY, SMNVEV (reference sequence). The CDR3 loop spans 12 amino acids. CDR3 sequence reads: CASSHLQETQYF. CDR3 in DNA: TGTGCCAGCAGTCACCTACAAGAGACCCAGTACTTC.

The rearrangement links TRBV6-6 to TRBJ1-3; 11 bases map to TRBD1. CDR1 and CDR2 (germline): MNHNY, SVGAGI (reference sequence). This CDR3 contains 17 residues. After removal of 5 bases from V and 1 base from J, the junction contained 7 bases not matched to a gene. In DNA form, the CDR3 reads TGTGCCAGCAGTCCGTGGACAGGGGGCTCATCTGGAAACACCATATATTTT. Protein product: CASSPWTGGSSGNTIYF.

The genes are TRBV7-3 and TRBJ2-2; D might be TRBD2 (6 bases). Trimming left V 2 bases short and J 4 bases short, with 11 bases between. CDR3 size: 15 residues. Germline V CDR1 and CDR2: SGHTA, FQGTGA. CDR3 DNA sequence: TGTGCCAGCAGCTTAGCGGGACGACTCACCGGGGAGCTGTTTTTT. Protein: CASSLAGRLTGELFF. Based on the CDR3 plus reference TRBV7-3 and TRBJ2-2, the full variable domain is GAGVSQTPSNKVTEKGKYVELRCDPISGHTALYWYRQSLGQGPEFLIYFQGTGAADDSGLPNDRFFAVRPEGSVSTLKIQRTERGDSAVYLCASSLAGRLTGELFFGEGSRLTVL.

The CDR3 reads CASSQSQQETQYF. Written as DNA, the CDR3 is TGTGCCAGCAGCCAGTCACAGCAAGAGACCCAGTACTTC. The chain joins TRBV9 to TRBJ2-5; no reliable D call. Germline loops: CDR1 SGDLS, CDR2 YYNGEE. The CDR3 is made up of 13 amino acids. The V end was cut by 4 bases, the J end by 2 bases, with 9 bases between.

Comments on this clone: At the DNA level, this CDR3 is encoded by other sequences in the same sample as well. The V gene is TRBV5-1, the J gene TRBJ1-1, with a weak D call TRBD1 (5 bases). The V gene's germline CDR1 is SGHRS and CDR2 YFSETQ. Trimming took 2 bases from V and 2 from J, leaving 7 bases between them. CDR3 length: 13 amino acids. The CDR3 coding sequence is TGCGCCAGCAGCTTTGGACAAAACACTGAAGCTTTCTTT. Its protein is CASSFGQNTEAFF.

The DNA of the CDR3 is TGTGCCAGCAGCTCACTGCCCCGGACTAGCCTCGGGTCGGATACGCAGTATTTT. Translation gives CASSSLPRTSLGSDTQYF. This chain uses TRBV7-2 with TRBJ2-3; the match to TRBD2 covers 8 bases. This CDR3 comprises 18 residues. From germline, CDR1 is SGHTA and CDR2 FQGNSA. Trimming cost V 4 bases and J 6 bases; bases outside gene matches: 18.

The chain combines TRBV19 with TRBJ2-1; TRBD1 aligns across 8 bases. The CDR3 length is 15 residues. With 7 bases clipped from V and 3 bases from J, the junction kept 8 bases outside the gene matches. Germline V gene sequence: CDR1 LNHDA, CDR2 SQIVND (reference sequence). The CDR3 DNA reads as TGTGCCAGTAACCTGGGGACAGGAGGCTACAATGAGCAGTTCTTC. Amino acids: CASNLGTGGYNEQFF.

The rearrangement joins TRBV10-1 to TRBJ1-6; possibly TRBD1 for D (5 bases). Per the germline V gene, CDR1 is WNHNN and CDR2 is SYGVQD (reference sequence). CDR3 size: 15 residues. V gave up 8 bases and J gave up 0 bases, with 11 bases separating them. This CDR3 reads CASPGVSSYNSPLHF. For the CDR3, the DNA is TGCGCCAGCCCGGGGGTGAGCTCCTATAATTCACCCCTCCACTTT.

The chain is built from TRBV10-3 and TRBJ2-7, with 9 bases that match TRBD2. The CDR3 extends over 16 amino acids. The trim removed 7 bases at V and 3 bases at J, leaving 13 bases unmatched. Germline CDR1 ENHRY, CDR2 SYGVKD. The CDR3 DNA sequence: TGTGCCATCACGCGCGGGAGGGCCGGACCGAACTACGAGCAGTACTTC. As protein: CAITRGRAGPNYEQYF.

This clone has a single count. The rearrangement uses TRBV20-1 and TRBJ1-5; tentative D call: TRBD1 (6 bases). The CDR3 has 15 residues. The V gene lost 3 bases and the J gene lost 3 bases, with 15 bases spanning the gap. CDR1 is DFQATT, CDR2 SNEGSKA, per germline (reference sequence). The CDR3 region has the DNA TGCAGTGCTAGTTCACAGGGACGTTTCAATCAGCCCCAGCATTTT. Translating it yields CSASSQGRFNQPQHF.

In DNA, the CDR3 is TGTGCCAGTAGCAGACAAGTAGCAGATACGCAGTATTTT. It specifies CASSRQVADTQYF. The chain recombines TRBV19 with TRBJ2-3; D gene uncertain. The germline gives CDR1 LNHDA, CDR2 SQIVND (reference sequence). V lost 6 bases, J lost 4 bases, and 11 bases lay in between. CDR3 length equals 13 residues.

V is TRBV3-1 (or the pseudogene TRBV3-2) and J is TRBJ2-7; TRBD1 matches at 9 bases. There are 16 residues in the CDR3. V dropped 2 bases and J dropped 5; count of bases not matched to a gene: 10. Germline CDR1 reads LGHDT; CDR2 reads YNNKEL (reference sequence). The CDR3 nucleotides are TGTGCCAGCAGCCAAAAATCCGGGACAGGGTTCCACGAGCAGTACTTC. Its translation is CASSQKSGTGFHEQYF.

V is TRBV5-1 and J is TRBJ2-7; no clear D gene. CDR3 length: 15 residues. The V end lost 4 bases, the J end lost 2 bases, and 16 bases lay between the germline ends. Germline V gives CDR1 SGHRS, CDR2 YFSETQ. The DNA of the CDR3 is TGCGCCAGCAGCGCCCTCGACATGACACCCTACGAGCAGTACTTC. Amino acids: CASSALDMTPYEQYF.

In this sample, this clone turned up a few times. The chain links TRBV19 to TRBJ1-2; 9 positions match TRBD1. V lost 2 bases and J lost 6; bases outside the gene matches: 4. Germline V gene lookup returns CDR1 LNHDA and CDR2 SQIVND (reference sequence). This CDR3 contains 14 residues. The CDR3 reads CASSITGGVDGYTF. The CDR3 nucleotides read TGTGCCAGTAGTATAACAGGGGGCGTCGATGGCTACACCTTC. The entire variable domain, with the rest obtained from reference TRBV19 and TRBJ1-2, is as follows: DGGITQSPKYLFRKEGQNVTLSCEQNLNHDAMYWYRQDPGQGLRLIYYSQIVNDFQKGDIAEGYSVSREKKESFPLTVTSAQKNPTAFYLCASSITGGVDGYTFGSGTRLTVV.

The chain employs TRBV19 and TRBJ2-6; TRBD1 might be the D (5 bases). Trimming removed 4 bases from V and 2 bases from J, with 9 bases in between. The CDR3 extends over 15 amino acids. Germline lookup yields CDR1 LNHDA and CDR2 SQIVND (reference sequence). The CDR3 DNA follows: TGTGCCAGTAGTAGGCAAGGGGCTGGGGCCAACGTCCTGACTTTC. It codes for CASSRQGAGANVLTF.

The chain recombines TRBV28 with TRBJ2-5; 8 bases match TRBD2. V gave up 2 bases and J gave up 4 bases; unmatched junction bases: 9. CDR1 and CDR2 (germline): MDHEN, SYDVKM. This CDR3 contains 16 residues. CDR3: CASSLGARSGGETQYF. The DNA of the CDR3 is TGTGCCAGCAGTTTAGGGGCTCGAAGCGGGGGAGAGACCCAGTACTTC.

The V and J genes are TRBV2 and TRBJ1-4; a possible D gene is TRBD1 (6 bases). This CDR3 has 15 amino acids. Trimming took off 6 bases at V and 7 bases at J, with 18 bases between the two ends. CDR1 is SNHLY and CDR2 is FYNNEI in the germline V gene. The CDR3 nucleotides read TGTGCCAGCAGCTTACAAAAAGGGGGGGTTGAAAAACTGTTTTTT. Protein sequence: CASSLQKGGVEKLFF.

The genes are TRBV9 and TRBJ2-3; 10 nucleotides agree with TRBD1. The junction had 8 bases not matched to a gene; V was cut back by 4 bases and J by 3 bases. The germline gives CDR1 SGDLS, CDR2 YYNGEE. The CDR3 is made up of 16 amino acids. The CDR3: CASSSRRQGATDTQYF. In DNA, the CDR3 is TGTGCCAGCAGCTCCCGAAGACAGGGGGCAACAGATACGCAGTATTTT.

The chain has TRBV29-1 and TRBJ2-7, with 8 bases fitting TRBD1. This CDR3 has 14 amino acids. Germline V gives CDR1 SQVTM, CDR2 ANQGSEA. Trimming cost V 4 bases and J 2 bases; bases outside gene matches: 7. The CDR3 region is CSVVRTGSTYEQYF. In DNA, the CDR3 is TGCAGCGTTGTCAGGACAGGGAGTACCTACGAGCAGTACTTC.

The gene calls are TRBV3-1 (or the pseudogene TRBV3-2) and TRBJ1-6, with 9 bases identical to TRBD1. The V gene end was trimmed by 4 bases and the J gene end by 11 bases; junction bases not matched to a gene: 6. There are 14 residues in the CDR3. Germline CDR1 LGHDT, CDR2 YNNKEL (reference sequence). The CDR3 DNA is TGTGCCAGCAGCCGGACAGGGGCACCACCACCCCTCCACTTT. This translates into CASSRTGAPPPLHF.

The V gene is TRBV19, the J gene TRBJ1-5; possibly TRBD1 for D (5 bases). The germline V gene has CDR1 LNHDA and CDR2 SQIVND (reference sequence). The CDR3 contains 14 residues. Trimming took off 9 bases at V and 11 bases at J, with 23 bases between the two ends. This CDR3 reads CASADSLIIDTQHF. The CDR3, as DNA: TGTGCCAGCGCCGACAGTCTAATAATCGATACCCAGCATTTT.